These T cell receptor beta chains were read from a single sample in a study of T cells in Graves' hyperthyroidism and ophthalmopathy. Via MiXCR, TCRdb re-called the multiplex PCR reads, giving one row per CDR3 protein. The table shows 400,000 to 500,000 distinct CDR3 sequences, with 13% to 15% occurring only once. Source material: blood. The receptors were gathered from a woman in her late teens or twenties with Graves' hyperthyroidism. Both conserved end residues are part of each CDR3. A D gene is named only where the DNA matches it firmly. Only some rows state a clone size, as once, few, many or a class for expanded clones.

V	length	size	D	J	CDR3	DNA
TRBV27	15	few	NA	TRBJ1-5	CASSFGTGWNQPQHF	TGTGCCAGCAGTTTCGGTACAGGGTGGAATCAGCCCCAGCATTTT
TRBV28	13	once	NA	TRBJ2-1	CASSGLVNNEQFF	TGTGCCAGCAGTGGGCTAGTTAACAATGAGCAGTTCTTC
TRBV2	17	NA	TRBD2	TRBJ2-5	CASVDRGLAGVRETQYF	TGTGCCAGCGTTGACAGGGGCCTAGCGGGAGTTCGGGAGACCCAGTACTTC
TRBV6-1	16	few	NA	TRBJ1-5	CASSALGGAGVQPQHF	TGTGCCAGCAGTGCCCTCGGGGGGGCTGGGGTTCAGCCCCAGCATTTT
TRBV19	14	NA	NA	TRBJ2-1	CASSINGAIDEQFF	TGTGCCAGTAGTATTAATGGGGCGATCGATGAGCAGTTCTTC
TRBV29-1	14	many	TRBD2	TRBJ2-3	CSAGRAGTTDTQYF	TGCAGCGCTGGGCGAGCGGGGACTACAGATACGCAGTATTTT
TRBV20-1	15	many	TRBD2	TRBJ2-1	CSATTLAGGHNEQFF	TGCAGTGCTACCACCCTAGCGGGAGGACACAATGAGCAGTTCTTC
TRBV29-1	12	few	NA	TRBJ1-2	CSSTLETYGYTF	TGCAGCTCCACCTTGGAGACCTATGGCTACACCTTC
TRBV11-2	14	many	TRBD2	TRBJ2-5	CASTLGLAGETQYF	TGTGCCAGCACCCTAGGACTAGCGGGAGAGACCCAGTACTTC
TRBV28	13	many	NA	TRBJ2-7	CASSFQDVYEQYF	TGTGCCAGCAGTTTCCAGGATGTCTACGAGCAGTACTTC
TRBV12-5	15	few	TRBD2	TRBJ2-1	CASGQAGGSYNEQFF	TGTGCTAGTGGTCAAGCGGGAGGGTCGTACAATGAGCAGTTCTTC
TRBV6-1	13	many	TRBD1	TRBJ1-2	CASSVDRGYGYTF	TGTGCCAGCAGTGTGGACAGGGGCTATGGCTACACCTTC
TRBV6-1	16	many	TRBD1	TRBJ2-5	CASSHYGTGGQETQYF	TGTGCCAGCAGTCACTACGGAACAGGGGGACAAGAGACCCAGTACTTC
TRBV5-8	12	many	NA	TRBJ1-2	CASSLTDFGYTF	TGTGCCAGCAGCCTGACGGACTTTGGCTACACCTTC
TRBV7-2	15	many	NA	TRBJ1-6	CASSPRAGTGSPLHF	TGTGCCAGCAGCCCTCGGGCAGGGACGGGGTCACCCCTCCACTTT
TRBV2	13	many	NA	TRBJ1-1	CASSEAGRTEAFF	TGTGCCAGCAGTGAAGCGGGAAGGACTGAAGCTTTCTTT
TRBV11-2	12	NA	NA	TRBJ1-2	CASRLKQNGYTF	TGTGCCAGCAGACTTAAACAAAATGGCTACACCTTC
TRBV6-1	14	many	TRBD1	TRBJ1-4	CASSSGTGPEKLFF	TGTGCCAGCAGCTCCGGGACAGGGCCTGAAAAACTGTTTTTT
TRBV7-9	15	many	NA	TRBJ2-1	CASSPWGDAYNEQFF	TGTGCCAGCAGTCCCTGGGGGGACGCGTACAATGAGCAGTTCTTC
TRBV19	13	NA	TRBD1	TRBJ2-3	CASRTQGADTQYF	TGTGCCAGTAGAACACAGGGGGCAGATACGCAGTATTTT
TRBV9	15	many	TRBD2	TRBJ2-7	CASSVCSGQTCEQYF	TGTGCCAGCAGCGTATGTAGCGGGCAAACGTGCGAGCAGTACTTC
TRBV7-2	19	many	TRBD2	TRBJ2-1	CASSQSQVFSGRKDNEQFF	TGTGCCAGCAGCCAATCGCAGGTCTTTAGCGGGAGGAAAGATAATGAGCAGTTCTTC
TRBV10-3	15	many	NA	TRBJ2-2	CAITEAGQNTGELFF	TGTGCCATCACTGAAGCTGGACAGAACACCGGGGAGCTGTTTTTT
TRBV9	16	NA	TRBD2	TRBJ2-2	CASSVRLAGGTGELFF	TGTGCCAGCAGCGTCCGACTAGCGGGAGGAACCGGGGAGCTGTTTTTT
TRBV20-1	13	few	NA	TRBJ1-1	CSAEGRQIPEAFF	TGCAGTGCTGAGGGGAGACAAATCCCTGAAGCTTTCTTT
TRBV6-1	13	many	NA	TRBJ2-5	CASRSSGIETQYF	TGTGCCAGCAGGAGTAGCGGCATAGAGACCCAGTACTTC
TRBV20-1	11	NA	NA	TRBJ2-3	CSATYADTQYF	TGCAGTGCCACATATGCGGATACGCAGTATTTT
TRBV5-1	14	few	TRBD2	TRBJ2-1	CASSFTSGGLEQFF	TGCGCCAGCAGCTTCACTAGCGGGGGACTTGAGCAGTTCTTC
TRBV5-6	13	NA	NA	TRBJ2-3	CASSLWGDDTQYF	TGTGCCAGCAGCTTGTGGGGGGACGATACGCAGTATTTT
TRBV19	13	NA	TRBD1	TRBJ2-1	CAIHGTGPYEQFF	TGTGCCATTCACGGGACAGGGCCCTACGAGCAGTTCTTC
TRBV28	15	many	NA	TRBJ1-6	CASREGGKRYSPLHF	TGTGCCAGCAGGGAGGGGGGCAAGAGGTATTCACCCCTCCACTTT
TRBV3-1	15	NA	NA	TRBJ1-1	CASSHGGWMNTEAFF	TGTGCCAGCAGCCACGGGGGCTGGATGAACACTGAAGCTTTCTTT
TRBV20-1	10	many	NA	TRBJ2-1	CSANYNEQFF	TGCAGTGCAAACTACAATGAGCAGTTCTTC
TRBV6-2/TRBV6-3	22	many	TRBD1	TRBJ1-5	CASSYSPYSSRGQVLGLEPQHF	TGTGCCAGCAGTTACTCGCCTTACTCGAGCAGGGGACAGGTCTTAGGTTTGGAGCCCCAGCATTTT
TRBV5-1	14	NA	NA	TRBJ1-1	CASSLARGRTEAFF	TGTGCCAGCAGCTTGGCTAGAGGAAGGACTGAAGCTTTCTTT
TRBV30	13	many	NA	TRBJ2-5	CAWSLRVFETQYF	TGTGCCTGGAGCCTCAGGGTTTTTGAGACCCAGTACTTC
TRBV29-1	13	many	NA	TRBJ1-1	CSVEADMNTEAFF	TGCAGCGTTGAAGCAGATATGAACACTGAAGCTTTCTTT
TRBV20-1	15	many	TRBD1	TRBJ1-6	CSAREGQVPNSPLHF	TGCAGTGCTAGAGAGGGACAGGTGCCTAATTCACCCCTCCACTTT
TRBV30	12	many	NA	TRBJ2-1	CAWKLSGYEQFF	TGTGCCTGGAAATTGTCGGGGTATGAGCAGTTCTTC
TRBV14	15	few	NA	TRBJ1-1	CASSQVAGPNTEAFF	TGTGCCAGCAGCCAAGTGGCCGGCCCGAACACTGAAGCTTTCTTT
TRBV7-9	14	many	NA	TRBJ1-1	CASSLFQTNTEAFF	TGTGCCAGCAGCTTATTCCAAACGAACACTGAAGCTTTCTTT
TRBV19	13	few	NA	TRBJ1-1	CASSTLTDTEAFF	TGTGCCAGTAGTACCCTGACGGACACTGAAGCTTTCTTT
TRBV19	16	NA	TRBD2	TRBJ2-1	CASFSPAGGSGNEQFF	TGTGCCAGTTTCTCTCCAGCGGGAGGGTCCGGGAATGAGCAGTTCTTC
TRBV9	15	many	TRBD1	TRBJ1-5	CASSVATGPNQPQHF	TGTGCCAGCAGCGTAGCGACAGGGCCCAATCAGCCCCAGCATTTT
TRBV27	14	many	NA	TRBJ2-1	CASSWTANYNEQFF	TGTGCCAGCAGTTGGACAGCCAACTACAATGAGCAGTTCTTC
TRBV29-1	16	NA	NA	TRBJ2-6	CSVIGTYSAGANVLTF	TGCAGCGTTATCGGGACTTACTCCGCTGGGGCCAACGTCCTGACTTTC
TRBV20-1	14	many	NA	TRBJ1-5	CSASRDGGNQPQHF	TGCAGTGCTAGCAGGGATGGGGGGAATCAGCCCCAGCATTTT
TRBV20-1	12	many	NA	TRBJ2-7	CSARTNMNEQYF	TGCAGTGCTAGAACAAACATGAACGAGCAGTACTTC
TRBV10-3	17	few	NA	TRBJ2-3	CAISESFGEGAGDTQYF	TGTGCCATCAGTGAGTCATTTGGGGAGGGGGCTGGAGATACGCAGTATTTT
TRBV5-5	12	NA	NA	TRBJ2-7	CASSLEGTEQYF	TGTGCCAGCAGCTTGGAGGGAACCGAGCAGTACTTC